Listed below are T cell receptor beta chains from one sample, sequenced in a study of long-term antiretroviral therapy in people with HIV. TCRdb keeps only in-frame clones here, not all; method: immunoSEQ multiplex PCR. The table lists some 25,000 clones, roughly three quarters of them singletons. The source was unsorted PBMCs, collected 2.1 years after starting antiretroviral therapy. These TCRs come from a man in his thirties or forties with HIV. Both conserved end residues are part of each CDR3. D genes are given only for firm matches. The size entry is marked missing in some rows and otherwise reads once, few, many or a size class.

D gene	V gene	clone size	J gene	CDR3 protein	CDR3 DNA
NA	TRBV28	NA	TRBJ1-2	CASSLLGGTGYTF	TGTGCCAGCAGTTTATTGGGGGGAACGGGCTACACCTTC
TRBD1	TRBV5-8	few	TRBJ2-7	CASDQGAYEQYF	TGTGCCAGCGACCAGGGGGCCTACGAGCAGTACTTC
NA	TRBV19	NA	TRBJ1-2	CASSIARPTRNYGYTF	TGTGCCAGTAGTATAGCACGGCCAACCCGTAACTATGGCTACACCTTC
NA	TRBV19	NA	TRBJ2-4	CASSFSSAKNIQYF	TGTGCCAGTAGTTTTAGTAGCGCCAAAAACATTCAGTACTTC
TRBD1	TRBV9	NA	TRBJ1-4	CASSVSGDRFEKLFF	TGTGCCAGCAGCGTTTCCGGGGACAGGTTTGAAAAACTGTTTTTT
TRBD2	TRBV5-1	NA	TRBJ2-1	CASSLWSGGAAQRYNEQFF	TGCGCCAGCAGCTTGTGGAGCGGGGGGGCCGCTCAGCGCTACAATGAGCAGTTCTTC
TRBD2	TRBV2	NA	TRBJ2-5	CASEVTSGSRETQYF	TGTGCCAGCGAAGTTACTAGCGGGAGTCGAGAGACCCAGTACTTC
NA	TRBV7-8	NA	TRBJ1-2	CASSLAGHGYTF	TGTGCCAGCAGCTTGGCCGGCCATGGCTACACCTTC
TRBD1	TRBV5-1	NA	TRBJ1-1	CASSLEGQKNTEAFF	TGCGCCAGCAGCTTGGAGGGACAGAAGAACACTGAAGCTTTCTTT
TRBD1	TRBV7-9	NA	TRBJ2-1	CASSRWTGIFGEQFF	TGTGCCAGCAGCCGATGGACAGGAATTTTCGGGGAGCAGTTCTTC
NA	TRBV7-2	NA	TRBJ2-2	CASSFRPPGELFF	TGTGCCAGCAGCTTTAGACCGCCCGGGGAGCTGTTTTTT
NA	TRBV28	NA	TRBJ2-2	CASSSLGEIHGELFF	TGTGCCAGCAGTTCACTCGGAGAAATTCACGGGGAGCTGTTTTTT
TRBD2	TRBV5-1	NA	TRBJ2-3	CASSWTSGASTDTQYF	TGCGCCAGCAGTTGGACTAGCGGTGCTAGCACAGATACGCAGTATTTT
NA	TRBV18	NA	TRBJ2-5	CASSPLSAETQYF	TGTGCCAGCTCACCACTTTCAGCAGAGACCCAGTACTTC
TRBD1	TRBV5-4	NA	TRBJ2-3	CASSLGGGRGTDTQYF	TGTGCCAGCAGCTTGGGTGGCGGCAGGGGGACAGATACGCAGTATTTT
TRBD2	TRBV27	NA	TRBJ2-1	CASSLSGTNYNEQFF	TGTGCCAGCAGTTTAAGCGGGACCAACTACAATGAGCAGTTCTTC
TRBD2	TRBV28	NA	TRBJ2-3	CASSSGTSGLRTDTQYF	TGTGCCAGCAGTTCCGGGACTAGCGGGCTCCGCACAGATACGCAGTATTTT
TRBD2	TRBV19	NA	TRBJ2-2	CASSIVGLAGSNTGELFF	TGTGCCAGTAGTATAGTCGGGCTAGCGGGAAGCAACACCGGGGAGCTGTTTTTT
TRBD2	TRBV7-9	NA	TRBJ2-7	CASSLPGGEQYF	TGTGCCAGCAGCTTGCCGGGAGGCGAGCAGTACTTC
NA	TRBV7-2	NA	TRBJ2-2	CASKQGGNTGELFF	TGTGCCAGCAAACAGGGCGGTAACACCGGGGAGCTGTTTTTT
NA	TRBV6-6	NA	TRBJ1-1	CASIKTSEAFF	TGTGCCAGCATCAAAACCTCTGAAGCTTTCTTT
TRBD1	TRBV27	NA	TRBJ2-7	CASSLRQGTYEQYF	TGTGCCAGCAGTTTAAGACAGGGAACCTACGAGCAGTACTTC
NA	TRBV4-3	NA	TRBJ2-2	CASSQLTSGRRTTGELFF	TGCGCCAGCAGCCAGTTGACCTCGGGACGGAGGACCACCGGGGAGCTGTTTTTT
TRBD2	TRBV7-2	NA	TRBJ2-7	CASSSLAGGVYEQYF	TGTGCCAGCAGCTCACTAGCGGGAGGGGTCTACGAGCAGTACTTC
NA	TRBV13	NA	TRBJ1-4	CASSLRGRGKLFF	TGTGCCAGCAGCTTAAGGGGCCGAGGAAAACTGTTTTTT
TRBD1	TRBV5-6	once	TRBJ2-7	CASSSPDRDDEQYF	TGTGCCAGCAGCTCCCCGGACAGGGACGACGAGCAGTACTTC
NA	TRBV29-1	NA	TRBJ2-1	CSVDSGAKQFF	TGCAGCGTTGACAGTGGAGCTAAGCAGTTCTTC
NA	TRBV21-1	NA	TRBJ1-4	CASRLARRKPTTNEKLFF	TGTGCCAGCAGGTTGGCCAGAAGAAAGCCTACAACTAATGAAAAACTGTTTTTT
TRBD2	TRBV6-4	NA	TRBJ2-1	CASRQLAGGAGEQFF	TGTGCCAGCCGACAGTTAGCGGGAGGGGCCGGTGAGCAGTTCTTC
NA	TRBV29-1	NA	TRBJ2-5	CSVQVIAGGTQYF	TGCAGCGTCCAAGTAATAGCCGGAGGGACCCAGTACTTC
NA	TRBV5-6	NA	TRBJ2-5	CASSFRTAGTQYF	TGTGCCAGCAGCTTCAGGACAGCCGGGACCCAGTACTTC